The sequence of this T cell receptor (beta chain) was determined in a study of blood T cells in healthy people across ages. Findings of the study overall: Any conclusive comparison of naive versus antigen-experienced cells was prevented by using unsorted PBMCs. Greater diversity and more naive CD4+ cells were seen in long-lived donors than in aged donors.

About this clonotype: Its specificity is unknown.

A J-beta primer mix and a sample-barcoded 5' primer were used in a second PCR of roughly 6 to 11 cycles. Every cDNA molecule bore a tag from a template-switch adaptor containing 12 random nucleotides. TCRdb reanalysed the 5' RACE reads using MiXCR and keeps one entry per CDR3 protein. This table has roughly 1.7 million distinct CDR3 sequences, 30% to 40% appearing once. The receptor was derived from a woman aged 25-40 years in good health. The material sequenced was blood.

The CDR3 loop is CASTRDHSYEQYF. DNA for the CDR3: TGTGCCAGCACCAGGGACCACTCCTACGAGCAGTACTTC. This chain joins TRBV2 and TRBJ2-7; D assignment may be TRBD1 or TRBD2 (5 bases each). Germline lookup yields CDR1 SNHLY and CDR2 FYNNEI. CDR3 length: 13 amino acids. The germline V and J ends were trimmed by 7 bases and 0 bases, with 10 bases remaining between them.